The 6 T cell receptor beta chains below come from one sample, sequenced in a study of T cells in Graves' hyperthyroidism and ophthalmopathy. Authors of the study amplified TCR beta CDR3 regions from RNA transcripts. HTBI primers were the set used in a first-round RT-PCR of the TCR CDR3. TCRdb itself ran the multiplex PCR reads through MiXCR, one entry per CDR3 protein. The data show approximately 740,000 distinct CDR3 sequences, around 15% seen once. Material for sequencing was blood. The receptors were sampled from a woman younger than 35 with Graves' hyperthyroidism.

This clonotype was picked up a small number of times. This rearrangement joins TRBV7-9 to TRBJ2-1; the D gene is possibly TRBD2 (5 bases). Per germline, CDR1 SEHNR and CDR2 FQNEAQ (reference sequence). Trimming took 4 bases from V and 6 from J, leaving 16 bases between them. There are 15 residues in the CDR3. The CDR3 DNA reads as TGTGCCAGCAGCTCAACCTCGATAGGGAGCAATGAGCAGTTCTTC. As protein: CASSSTSIGSNEQFF.

V is TRBV19 and J is TRBJ1-4, with TRBD1 as a possible D gene (5 bases). The CDR3 covers 13 residues. The V end was cut by 3 bases, the J end by 7 bases, with 9 bases between. The V gene's germline CDR1 is LNHDA and CDR2 SQIVND (reference sequence). The CDR3 sequence: CASSIKTAEKLFF. The CDR3 DNA reads TGTGCCAGTAGTATTAAGACAGCTGAAAAACTGTTTTTT.

The genes are TRBV13 and TRBJ2-1, with D possibly TRBD1 on 6 matching bases. Trimming stripped 10 bases from V and 4 bases from J, with 20 bases between. Germline assignment: CDR1 PRHDT and CDR2 FYEKMQ (reference sequence). The CDR3 runs 15 residues. CDR3 region: CATGDSGTLYNEQFF. The CDR3 DNA reads TGTGCCACCGGAGATTCCGGGACACTATACAATGAGCAGTTCTTC.

The chain uses TRBV20-1 and TRBJ1-1; D perhaps matches TRBD1 (5 bases). There are 16 residues in the CDR3. CDR1 DFQATT and CDR2 SNEGSKA come from the germline V gene (reference sequence). The V gene lost 3 bases and the J gene lost 0 bases, with 17 bases spanning the gap. CDR3 in DNA: TGCAGTGCTAGGTACGGGGGAGGCCCCATGAACACTGAAGCTTTCTTT. Residues: CSARYGGGPMNTEAFF.

Worth noting for this clonotype: This could be a read error, since a much larger clone is one nucleotide away. The chain recombines TRBV2 with TRBJ1-4; D not resolved. CDR3 length: 14 residues. Germline assignment: CDR1 SNHLY and CDR2 FYNNEI. The CDR3: CASSPLGINERLFF. CDR3 DNA: TGTGCCAGCAGCCCTCTCGGGATAAATGAAAGACTGTTTTTT.

In its sample, this clonotype was seen a few times. V is TRBV18 and J is TRBJ2-1, with D possibly matching TRBD2 (5 bases). Germline assignment: CDR1 KGHSH and CDR2 LQKENI. V lost 3 bases and J lost 9, with 12 bases in between. This CDR3 has 13 amino acids. CDR3 in amino acids: CASSPTPEGEQFF. In nucleotides, the CDR3 is TGTGCCAGCTCACCTACACCTGAGGGTGAGCAGTTCTTC.